The 13 T cell receptor beta chains reported below all come from one sample, sequenced in a study of blood T cell repertoires in COVID-19. Sequencing used immunoSEQ multiplex PCR; TCRdb keeps in-frame clones, though not all of them. Among 95,000 to 150,000 clones, less than 90% were seen once, and the ten largest hold roughly 30%. The sample taken for sequencing was peripheral blood. Receptor source: a woman of 80 years or more with acute or convalescent COVID-19.

This chain's CDR3 is CASSLGREQFF. The CDR3 bases are TGTGCCAGCAGCTTGGGGCGTGAGCAGTTCTTC. The chain uses TRBV11-2 and TRBJ2-1, with D perhaps matching TRBD1 (5 bases). Germline V gene sequence: CDR1 SGHAT, CDR2 FQNNGV. Trimming took off 3 bases at V and 9 bases at J, with 6 bases between the two ends. The CDR3 covers 11 residues.

The chain employs TRBV28 and TRBJ1-6, with D uncertain. Germline V gives CDR1 MDHEN, CDR2 SYDVKM. The CDR3 covers 15 residues. V was shortened by 6 bases and J by 0 bases, with 9 bases between the two germline ends. The CDR3 sequence is CASRRKSSYNSPLHF. CDR3 nucleotides: TGTGCCAGCAGGCGTAAAAGCTCCTATAATTCACCCCTCCACTTT.

The chain employs TRBV6-5 and TRBJ1-5; 7 nucleotides align to TRBD1. The length of the CDR3 is 14 residues. V trimming: 6 bases; J trimming: 7 bases; junction bases outside the gene matches: 9. The V gene's germline CDR1 is MNHEY and CDR2 SVGAGI. The CDR3 DNA follows: TGTGCCAGCAGACTAACAGGGGAAATACAGCCCCAGCATTTT. Its translation is CASRLTGEIQPQHF.

This clone was seen just once. The rearrangement links TRBV7-2 to TRBJ2-7; possibly TRBD2 for D (5 bases). Trimming pared 5 bases from V and 6 bases from J, leaving 20 bases between. Germline V gives CDR1 SGHTA, CDR2 FQGNSA. This CDR3 region has 15 residues. The CDR3 spells CASSMSRLAEGEQYF. The DNA for the CDR3 is TGTGCCAGCAGCATGTCTCGACTCGCCGAGGGCGAGCAGTACTTC. The whole variable domain, filled in from reference TRBV7-2 and TRBJ2-7, reads GAGVSQSPSNKVTEKGKDVELRCDPISGHTALYWYRQSLGQGLEFLIYFQGNSAPDKSGLPSDRFSAERTGGSVSTLTIQRTQQEDSAVYLCASSMSRLAEGEQYFGPGTRLTVT.

V usage is TRBV5-8 and J usage is TRBJ2-7; 8 bases match TRBD1. Per the germline V gene, CDR1 is SGHTS and CDR2 is YDEGEE. V dropped 5 bases and J dropped 5; count of bases not matched to a gene: 6. The CDR3 is 13 residues long. In nucleotides, the CDR3 is TGTGCCAGCAGTCCCAGGGGGCGCGACGAGCAGTACGTC. Residues: CASSPRGRDEQYV.

The chain employs TRBV20-1 and TRBJ2-7; a weak D match, TRBD1 (5 bases). Germline values: CDR1 DFQATT, CDR2 SNEGSKA (reference sequence). Trimming took off 6 bases at V and 4 bases at J, with 10 bases between the two ends. CDR3 length: 11 residues. The chain's CDR3 is CSALKGYEQYV. CDR3 DNA: TGCAGTGCCTTGAAGGGGTACGAGCAGTACGTC.

In this sample, this clone turned up once. The chain employs TRBV4-3 and TRBJ1-2; no clear D gene. V was shortened by 1 base and J by 4 bases, with 13 bases between the two germline ends. The CDR3 sequence is 15 residues long. Looked up from germline, CDR1 is LGHNA and CDR2 is YSLEER. The CDR3, as DNA: TGCGCCAGCAGCCAAGTAGCGGCGTTCAGCTATGGCTACACCTTC. It translates to CASSQVAAFSYGYTF.

Points on this clone: This sample includes further DNA sequences coding for the same CDR3. The chain is built from TRBV5-1 and TRBJ1-2; a possible D gene is TRBD1 (5 bases). V was pared by 2 bases and J by 3 bases, with 11 bases between. The germline V gene has CDR1 SGHRS and CDR2 YFSETQ. The CDR3 consists of 14 residues. This CDR3 reads CASSLPREDYGYTF. The CDR3 nucleotides read TGCGCCAGCAGCTTACCCAGGGAAGACTATGGCTACACCTTC.

The chain links TRBV5-1 to TRBJ2-7, with 9 bases fitting TRBD2. With 4 bases clipped from V and 0 bases from J, the junction kept 8 bases outside the gene matches. Germline CDR1 is SGHRS and CDR2 is YFSETQ. The length of the CDR3 is 16 residues. CDR3 coding DNA: TGCGCCAGCAGCCCCAGCGGGGGGCAAAGCTCCTACGAGCAGTACTTC. This sequence encodes CASSPSGGQSSYEQYF.

The chain employs TRBV28 and TRBJ2-6; the D gene is possibly TRBD1 (6 bases). This CDR3 contains 16 residues. V was clipped by 3 bases and J by 3 bases, with 12 bases between them. Germline values: CDR1 MDHEN, CDR2 SYDVKM. The CDR3 DNA sequence: TGTGCCAGCAGTTTCCTCTTACAGGGTGGGGCCAACGTCCTGACTTTC. Translating it yields CASSFLLQGGANVLTF.

The chain links TRBV20-1 to TRBJ2-5; D not certain. Trimming cost V 7 bases and J 9 bases, with 12 bases left between them. The CDR3 consists of 10 residues. Germline V lookup: CDR1 DFQATT, CDR2 SNEGSKA (reference sequence). The CDR3 sequence is CSGGSLAQYF. CDR3 sequence (DNA): TGCAGTGGCGGTTCCCTGGCCCAGTACTTC.

This sequence joins TRBV5-4 and TRBJ2-7; TRBD1 might be the D (6 bases). CDR3 length equals 16 residues. With 0 bases removed from V and 2 bases from J, the gap between germline ends came to 15 bases. In germline, CDR1 is SGHNT, CDR2 YYREEE (reference sequence). CDR3 loop: CASSLEDGRDTYEQYV. Written as DNA, the CDR3 is TGTGCCAGCAGCTTGGAGGACGGAAGGGACACCTACGAGCAGTACGTC.

A single count supports this clone. This sequence joins TRBV5-1 and TRBJ1-2; the D gene is possibly TRBD1 (5 bases). Trimming left V 6 bases short and J 2 bases short, with 11 bases between. The CDR3 runs 13 residues. CDR1 and CDR2 (germline): SGHRS, YFSETQ. The CDR3 bases are TGCGCCAGCACTACGGGGGGGAACTATGGCTACACCTTC. It codes for CASTTGGNYGYTF.